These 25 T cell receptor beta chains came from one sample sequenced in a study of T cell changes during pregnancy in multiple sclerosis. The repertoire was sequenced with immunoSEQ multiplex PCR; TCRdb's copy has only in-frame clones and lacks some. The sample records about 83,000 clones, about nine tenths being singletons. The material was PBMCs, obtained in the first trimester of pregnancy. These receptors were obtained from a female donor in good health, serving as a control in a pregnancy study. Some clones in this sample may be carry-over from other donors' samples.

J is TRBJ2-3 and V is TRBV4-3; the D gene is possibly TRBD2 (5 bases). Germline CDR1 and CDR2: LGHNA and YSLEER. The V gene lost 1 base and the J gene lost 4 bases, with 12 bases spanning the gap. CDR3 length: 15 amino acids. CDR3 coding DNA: TGCGCCAGCAGCCAAGGGACGGGATCGGCAGATACGCAGTATTTT. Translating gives CASSQGTGSADTQYF.

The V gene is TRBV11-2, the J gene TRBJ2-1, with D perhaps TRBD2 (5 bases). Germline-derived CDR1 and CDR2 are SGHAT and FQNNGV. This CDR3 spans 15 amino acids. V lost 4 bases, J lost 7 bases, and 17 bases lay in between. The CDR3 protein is CASSSLVGVGNEQFF. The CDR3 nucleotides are TGTGCCAGCAGCTCCCTTGTGGGAGTGGGGAATGAGCAGTTCTTC.

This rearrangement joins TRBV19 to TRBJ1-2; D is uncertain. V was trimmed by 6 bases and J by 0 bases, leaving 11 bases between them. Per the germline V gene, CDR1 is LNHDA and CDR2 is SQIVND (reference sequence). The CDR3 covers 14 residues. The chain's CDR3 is CASRDWAANYGYTF. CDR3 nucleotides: TGTGCCAGTAGAGATTGGGCAGCTAACTATGGCTACACCTTC.

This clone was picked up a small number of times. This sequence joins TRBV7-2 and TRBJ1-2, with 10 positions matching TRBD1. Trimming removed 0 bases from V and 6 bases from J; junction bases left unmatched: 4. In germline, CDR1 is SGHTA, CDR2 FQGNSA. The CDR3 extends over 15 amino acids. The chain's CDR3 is CASSLASGTGDGYTF. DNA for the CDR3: TGTGCCAGCAGCTTAGCTAGCGGGACAGGGGATGGCTACACCTTC.

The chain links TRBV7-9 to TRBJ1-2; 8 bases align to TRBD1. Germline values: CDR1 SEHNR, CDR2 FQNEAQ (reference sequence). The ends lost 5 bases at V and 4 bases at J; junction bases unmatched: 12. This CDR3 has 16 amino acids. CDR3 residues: CASSPRQGAILYGYTF. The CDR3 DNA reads TGTGCCAGCAGCCCCCGCCAGGGGGCGATACTCTATGGCTACACCTTC.

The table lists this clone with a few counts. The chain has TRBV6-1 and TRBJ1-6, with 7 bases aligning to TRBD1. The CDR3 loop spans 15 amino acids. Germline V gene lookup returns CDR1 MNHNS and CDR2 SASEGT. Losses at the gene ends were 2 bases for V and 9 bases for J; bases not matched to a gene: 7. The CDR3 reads CASSESGGQLSPLHF. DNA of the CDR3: TGTGCCAGCAGTGAATCAGGGGGACAGCTTTCACCCCTCCACTTT.

The CDR3 DNA is TGCGCCAGCAGCCAAGTAGGGGGTCAGTCCAATTCACCCCTCCACTTT. Translation gives CASSQVGGQSNSPLHF. The J gene is TRBJ1-6, the V gene TRBV4-1; TRBD1 might be the D (6 bases). There are 16 residues in the CDR3. Germline V gives CDR1 MGHRA, CDR2 YSYEKL. Trimming took 1 base from V and 7 from J, leaving 14 bases between them.

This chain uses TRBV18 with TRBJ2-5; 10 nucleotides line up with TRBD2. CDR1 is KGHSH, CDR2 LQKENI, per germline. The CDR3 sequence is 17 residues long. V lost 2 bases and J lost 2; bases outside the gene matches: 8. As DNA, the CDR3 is TGTGCCAGCTCACCATTGGCTAGCGGGAGTGGGCAAGAGACCCAGTACTTC. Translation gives CASSPLASGSGQETQYF.

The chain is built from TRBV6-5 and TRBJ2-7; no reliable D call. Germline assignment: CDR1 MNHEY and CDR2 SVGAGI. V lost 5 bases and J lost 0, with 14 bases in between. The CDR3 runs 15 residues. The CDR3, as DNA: TGTGCCAGCAGTCCTCCGGATTCTAGCTCCTACGAGCAGTACTTC. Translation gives CASSPPDSSSYEQYF.

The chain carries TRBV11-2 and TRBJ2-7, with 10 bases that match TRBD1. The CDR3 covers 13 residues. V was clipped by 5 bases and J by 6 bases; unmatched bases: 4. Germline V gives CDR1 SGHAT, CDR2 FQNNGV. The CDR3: CASSRDRGGEQYF. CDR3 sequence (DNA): TGTGCCAGCAGCCGGGACAGGGGAGGCGAGCAGTACTTC.

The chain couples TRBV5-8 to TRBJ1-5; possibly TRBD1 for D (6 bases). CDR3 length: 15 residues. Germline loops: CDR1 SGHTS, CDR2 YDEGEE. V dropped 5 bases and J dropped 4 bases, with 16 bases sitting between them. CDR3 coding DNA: TGTGCCAGCAGTTCCCGACAGGTCCTAAATCAGCCCCAGCATTTT. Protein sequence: CASSSRQVLNQPQHF.

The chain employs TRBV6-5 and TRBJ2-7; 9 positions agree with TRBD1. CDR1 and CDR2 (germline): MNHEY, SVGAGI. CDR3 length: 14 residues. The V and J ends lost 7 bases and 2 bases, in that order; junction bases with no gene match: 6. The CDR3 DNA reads TGTGCCAGCATTGACAGGGGGTCCACCTACGAGCAGTACTTC. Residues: CASIDRGSTYEQYF.

DNA of the CDR3: TGTGCCAGCCCTATTAATTCTAACTATGGCTACACCTTC. This codes for CASPINSNYGYTF. V gene TRBV21-1 combines with J gene TRBJ1-2. TRBV21-1 is listed as a pseudogene. There are 13 residues in the CDR3.

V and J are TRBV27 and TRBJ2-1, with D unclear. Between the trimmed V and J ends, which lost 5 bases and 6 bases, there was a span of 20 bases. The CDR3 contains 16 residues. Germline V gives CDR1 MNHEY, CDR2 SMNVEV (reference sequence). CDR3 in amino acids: CASSAIGGLAANEQFF. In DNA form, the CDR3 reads TGTGCCAGCAGTGCTATTGGTGGGTTAGCCGCCAATGAGCAGTTCTTC.

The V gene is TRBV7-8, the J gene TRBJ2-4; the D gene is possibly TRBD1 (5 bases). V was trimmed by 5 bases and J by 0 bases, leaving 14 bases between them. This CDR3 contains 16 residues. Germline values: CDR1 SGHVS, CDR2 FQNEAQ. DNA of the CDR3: TGTGCCAGCAGCCTTGACAGAGATCTAGCCAAAAACATTCAGTACTTC. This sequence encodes CASSLDRDLAKNIQYF.

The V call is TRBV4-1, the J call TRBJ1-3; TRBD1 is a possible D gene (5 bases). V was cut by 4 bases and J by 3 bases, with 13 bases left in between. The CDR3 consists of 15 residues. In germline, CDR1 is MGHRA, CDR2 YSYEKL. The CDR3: CASSPSAGIGNTIYF. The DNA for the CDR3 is TGCGCCAGCAGCCCCTCTGCAGGGATTGGAAACACCATATATTTT.

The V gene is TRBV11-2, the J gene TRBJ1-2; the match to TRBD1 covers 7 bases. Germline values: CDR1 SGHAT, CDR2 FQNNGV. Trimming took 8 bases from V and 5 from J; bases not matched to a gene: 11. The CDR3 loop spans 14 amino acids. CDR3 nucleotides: TGTGCCAGCCTGAACAGGGGACCCCAATATGGCTACACCTTC. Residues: CASLNRGPQYGYTF.

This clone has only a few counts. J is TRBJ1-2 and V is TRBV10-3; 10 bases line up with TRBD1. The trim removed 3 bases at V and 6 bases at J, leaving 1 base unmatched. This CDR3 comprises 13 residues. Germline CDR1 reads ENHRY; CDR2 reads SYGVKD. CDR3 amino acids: CAISEGTGDGYTF. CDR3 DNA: TGTGCCATCAGTGAAGGGACAGGGGATGGCTACACCTTC.

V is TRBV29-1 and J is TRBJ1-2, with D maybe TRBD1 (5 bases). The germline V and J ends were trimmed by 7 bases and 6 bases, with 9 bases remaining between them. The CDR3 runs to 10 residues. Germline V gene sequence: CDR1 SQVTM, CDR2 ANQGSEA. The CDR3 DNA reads TGCAGCGCCGGGGGGGATGGCTACACCTTC. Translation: CSAGGDGYTF. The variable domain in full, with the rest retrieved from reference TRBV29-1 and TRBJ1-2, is SAVISQKPSRDICQRGTSLTIQCQVDSQVTMMFWYRQQPGQSLTLIATANQGSEATYESGFVIDKFPISRPNLTFSTLTVSNMSPEDSSIYLCSAGGDGYTFGSGTRLTVV.

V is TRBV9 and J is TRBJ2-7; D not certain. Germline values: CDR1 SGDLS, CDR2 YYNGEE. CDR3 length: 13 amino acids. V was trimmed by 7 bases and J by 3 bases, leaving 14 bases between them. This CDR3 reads CASDPSIYYEQYF. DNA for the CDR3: TGTGCCAGCGATCCCAGTATTTACTACGAGCAGTACTTC.

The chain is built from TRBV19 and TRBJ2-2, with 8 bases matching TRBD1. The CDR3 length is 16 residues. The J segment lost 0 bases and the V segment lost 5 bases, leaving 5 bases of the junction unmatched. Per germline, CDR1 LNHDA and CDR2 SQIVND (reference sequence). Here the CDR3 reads CASSLTGAANTGELFF. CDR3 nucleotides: TGTGCCAGTAGTTTGACAGGGGCAGCGAACACCGGGGAGCTGTTTTTT.

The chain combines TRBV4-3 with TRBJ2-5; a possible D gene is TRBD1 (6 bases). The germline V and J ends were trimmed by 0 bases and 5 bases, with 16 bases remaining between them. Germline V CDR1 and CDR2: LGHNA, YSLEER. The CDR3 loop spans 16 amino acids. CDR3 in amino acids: CASSQEYRGKGETQYF. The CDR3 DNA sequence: TGCGCCAGCAGCCAAGAGTATAGGGGGAAAGGGGAGACCCAGTACTTC.

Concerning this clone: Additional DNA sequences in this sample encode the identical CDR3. This CDR3 is CASSLAPTENTEAFF. The CDR3 region has the DNA TGTGCCAGCAGCTTGGCCCCGACAGAGAACACTGAAGCTTTCTTT. V and J are TRBV5-5 and TRBJ1-1; D might be TRBD1 (5 bases). This CDR3 region has 15 residues. Germline-derived CDR1 and CDR2 are SGHKS and YYEKEE (reference sequence). The V end lost 0 bases, the J end lost 1 base, and 10 bases lay between the germline ends.

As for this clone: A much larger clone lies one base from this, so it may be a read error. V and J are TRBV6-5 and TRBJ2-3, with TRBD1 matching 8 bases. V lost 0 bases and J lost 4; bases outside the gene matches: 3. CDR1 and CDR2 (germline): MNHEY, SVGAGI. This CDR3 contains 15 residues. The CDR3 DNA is TGTGCCAGCAGTTACTCGGCAGGGGGCGCAGATACGCAGTATTTT. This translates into CASSYSAGGADTQYF.

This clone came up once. The CDR3 loop is CASSLERMRADTQYF. CDR3 bases: TGTGCCAGCAGTTTAGAGCGGATGAGGGCAGATACGCAGTATTTT. The chain couples TRBV2 to TRBJ2-3, with D maybe TRBD2 (5 bases). The length of the CDR3 is 15 residues. Trimming took off 5 bases at V and 4 bases at J, with 16 bases between the two ends. Germline V CDR1 and CDR2: SNHLY, FYNNEI.